Listed below are T cell receptor beta chains from one sample, sequenced in a study of molecular identifiers for immune sequencing clone quantification. A single record per CDR3 protein comes from TCRdb applying MiXCR to the PCR reads. The sample holds approximately 550,000 distinct CDR3 sequences; over 20% are singletons and the top ten take about 0.78%. The material sequenced was naive CD8+ T cells from blood, with Jurkat cell RNA spiked in. Source of these receptors: a human donor in good health. Some libraries in this study had Jurkat cell RNA spiked in. Both conserved end residues are part of each CDR3. A D gene is named only where the DNA matches it firmly. Clone size is shown for a subset of rows, as once, few, many or a class of expanded clone.

len: 15; v_gene: TRBV20-1; j_gene: TRBJ2-1; abundance: NA; d_gene: NA; CDR3aa: CSAPMFGESYNEQFF; CDR3nt: TGCAGTGCTCCTATGTTTGGGGAATCCTACAATGAGCAGTTCTTC
len: 17; v_gene: TRBV7-9; j_gene: TRBJ2-7; abundance: few; d_gene: NA; CDR3aa: CASSLAGGVEGTYEQYF; CDR3nt: TGTGCCAGCAGCTTAGCCGGTGGGGTAGAAGGGACCTACGAGCAGTACTTC
len: 14; v_gene: TRBV7-6; j_gene: TRBJ2-7; abundance: many; d_gene: TRBD1; CDR3aa: CASSDLGQGDEQYF; CDR3nt: TGTGCCAGCAGCGATTTGGGACAGGGGGACGAGCAGTACTTC
len: 16; v_gene: TRBV3-1; j_gene: TRBJ2-6; abundance: many; d_gene: NA; CDR3aa: CASSQDVVTGANVLTF; CDR3nt: TGTGCCAGCAGCCAAGATGTGGTTACTGGGGCCAACGTCCTGACTTTC
len: 15; v_gene: TRBV4-2; j_gene: TRBJ2-7; abundance: NA; d_gene: NA; CDR3aa: CASSPISGGTYEQYF; CDR3nt: TGTGCCAGCAGCCCAATTAGCGGAGGAACCTACGAGCAGTACTTC
len: 13; v_gene: TRBV14; j_gene: TRBJ1-2; abundance: NA; d_gene: NA; CDR3aa: CASSQVGNHGYTF; CDR3nt: TGTGCCAGCAGCCAAGTCGGCAACCATGGCTACACCTTC
len: 19; v_gene: TRBV3-1; j_gene: TRBJ2-2; abundance: NA; d_gene: NA; CDR3aa: CASSQDWTVGRMNTGELFF; CDR3nt: TGTGCCAGCAGCCAAGATTGGACTGTCGGACGGATGAACACCGGGGAGCTGTTTTTT
len: 22; v_gene: TRBV2; j_gene: TRBJ1-6; abundance: NA; d_gene: TRBD1; CDR3aa: CASSDIYPIGQRGQGDNSPLHF; CDR3nt: TGTGCCAGCAGTGACATTTACCCAATTGGCCAAAGAGGACAGGGAGATAATTCACCCCTCCACTTT
len: 16; v_gene: TRBV6-5; j_gene: TRBJ2-7; abundance: few; d_gene: NA; CDR3aa: CASATLALTGGYEQYF; CDR3nt: TGTGCCAGCGCAACACTTGCTCTGACAGGAGGCTACGAGCAGTACTTC
len: 14; v_gene: TRBV6-6; j_gene: TRBJ2-3; abundance: NA; d_gene: NA; CDR3aa: CAGGTPEQQDTQYF; CDR3nt: TGTGCCGGAGGGACTCCCGAGCAACAAGATACGCAGTATTTT
len: 15; v_gene: TRBV4-3; j_gene: TRBJ2-1; abundance: many; d_gene: NA; CDR3aa: CASSQSRLSYNEQFF; CDR3nt: TGCGCCAGCAGCCAAAGCAGACTCTCCTACAATGAGCAGTTCTTC
len: 15; v_gene: TRBV7-9; j_gene: TRBJ2-7; abundance: many; d_gene: NA; CDR3aa: CASSPPGVGEYEQYF; CDR3nt: TGTGCCAGCAGCCCCCCCGGGGTTGGGGAATACGAGCAGTACTTC
len: 15; v_gene: TRBV27; j_gene: TRBJ2-5; abundance: NA; d_gene: TRBD2; CDR3aa: CASSLQREFEETQYF; CDR3nt: TGTGCCAGCAGTTTACAGCGGGAATTCGAAGAGACCCAGTACTTC
len: 16; v_gene: TRBV7-9; j_gene: TRBJ2-7; abundance: NA; d_gene: TRBD1; CDR3aa: CASSPQLGQGSDEQYF; CDR3nt: TGTGCCAGCAGCCCCCAGCTGGGACAGGGGTCTGACGAGCAGTACTTC
len: 14; v_gene: TRBV3-1; j_gene: TRBJ1-2; abundance: NA; d_gene: TRBD1; CDR3aa: CASSQAGTGYGYTF; CDR3nt: TGTGCCAGCAGCCAAGCCGGGACAGGCTATGGCTACACCTTC
len: 16; v_gene: TRBV11-2; j_gene: TRBJ2-1; abundance: NA; d_gene: NA; CDR3aa: CASSLTPGTLYNEQFF; CDR3nt: TGTGCCAGCAGCCTTACCCCCGGGACACTTTACAATGAGCAGTTCTTC
len: 16; v_gene: TRBV27; j_gene: TRBJ2-3; abundance: NA; d_gene: NA; CDR3aa: CASSPLFSGSTDTQYF; CDR3nt: TGTGCCAGCAGTCCCCTCTTTAGCGGAAGCACAGATACGCAGTATTTT
len: 15; v_gene: TRBV4-3; j_gene: TRBJ2-7; abundance: many; d_gene: NA; CDR3aa: CASSQDYLLGYEQYF; CDR3nt: TGCGCCAGCAGCCAAGATTACCTACTGGGGTACGAGCAGTACTTC
len: 14; v_gene: TRBV19; j_gene: TRBJ1-5; abundance: few; d_gene: NA; CDR3aa: CASSLGLKYQPQHF; CDR3nt: TGTGCCAGTAGCCTGGGACTCAAGTATCAGCCCCAGCATTTT
len: 14; v_gene: TRBV5-6; j_gene: TRBJ2-2; abundance: many; d_gene: NA; CDR3aa: CASSLVRGAGELFF; CDR3nt: TGTGCCAGCAGCTTAGTGAGGGGGGCCGGGGAGCTGTTTTTT
len: 16; v_gene: TRBV2; j_gene: TRBJ2-7; abundance: few; d_gene: TRBD1; CDR3aa: CASSDPDRSLSYEQYF; CDR3nt: TGTGCCAGCAGTGACCCGGACAGGTCACTCTCCTACGAGCAGTACTTC
len: 15; v_gene: TRBV19; j_gene: TRBJ1-3; abundance: few; d_gene: NA; CDR3aa: CASSSGIASGNTIYF; CDR3nt: TGTGCCAGTAGTAGCGGGATTGCCTCTGGAAACACCATATATTTT
len: 13; v_gene: TRBV7-9; j_gene: TRBJ2-7; abundance: NA; d_gene: NA; CDR3aa: CASSPSAEYEQYF; CDR3nt: TGTGCCAGCAGCCCATCCGCGGAATACGAGCAGTACTTC
len: 15; v_gene: TRBV7-9; j_gene: TRBJ1-3; abundance: many; d_gene: NA; CDR3aa: CASSLAVAPGNTIYF; CDR3nt: TGTGCCAGCAGCTTAGCTGTGGCGCCTGGAAACACCATATATTTT
len: 16; v_gene: TRBV27; j_gene: TRBJ2-7; abundance: few; d_gene: NA; CDR3aa: CASTTLSGDRGYEQYF; CDR3nt: TGTGCCAGCACCACCCTCTCAGGGGATAGGGGGTACGAGCAGTACTTC
len: 15; v_gene: TRBV4-1; j_gene: TRBJ1-2; abundance: few; d_gene: TRBD1; CDR3aa: CASSQGQGWGYGYTF; CDR3nt: TGCGCCAGCAGCCAGGGACAGGGGTGGGGGTATGGCTACACCTTC
len: 16; v_gene: TRBV7-2; j_gene: TRBJ1-6; abundance: NA; d_gene: NA; CDR3aa: CASSLEPGSYNSPLHF; CDR3nt: TGTGCCAGCAGCTTAGAGCCGGGCTCCTATAATTCACCCCTCCACTTT
len: 14; v_gene: TRBV6-5; j_gene: TRBJ2-5; abundance: NA; d_gene: NA; CDR3aa: CASRQDLYQETQYF; CDR3nt: TGTGCCAGCAGACAGGACCTCTACCAAGAGACCCAGTACTTC
len: 14; v_gene: TRBV2; j_gene: TRBJ2-3; abundance: many; d_gene: NA; CDR3aa: CASSDRFRADTQYF; CDR3nt: TGTGCCAGCAGTGACAGGTTCCGGGCAGATACGCAGTATTTT
len: 15; v_gene: TRBV28; j_gene: TRBJ2-5; abundance: many; d_gene: TRBD1; CDR3aa: CASSIRDRGQETQYF; CDR3nt: TGTGCCAGCAGCATCCGGGACAGGGGGCAAGAGACCCAGTACTTC
len: 15; v_gene: TRBV4-3; j_gene: TRBJ2-2; abundance: NA; d_gene: NA; CDR3aa: CASSQGPGSTGELFF; CDR3nt: TGCGCCAGCAGCCAAGGTCCAGGGAGCACCGGGGAGCTGTTTTTT
len: 15; v_gene: TRBV29-1; j_gene: TRBJ2-2; abundance: few; d_gene: TRBD2; CDR3aa: CSVEEGGGNTGELFF; CDR3nt: TGCAGCGTTGAAGAGGGGGGGGGAAACACCGGGGAGCTGTTTTTT
len: 15; v_gene: TRBV5-1; j_gene: TRBJ2-1; abundance: NA; d_gene: NA; CDR3aa: CASSLLGGFTYEQFF; CDR3nt: TGCGCCAGCAGCTTGCTTGGGGGGTTTACATATGAGCAGTTCTTC
len: 17; v_gene: TRBV6-5; j_gene: TRBJ2-3; abundance: NA; d_gene: NA; CDR3aa: CASSYSRSSSHTDTQYF; CDR3nt: TGTGCCAGCAGTTACAGTAGGTCCTCCTCTCACACAGATACGCAGTATTTT
len: 13; v_gene: TRBV13; j_gene: TRBJ2-4; abundance: many; d_gene: NA; CDR3aa: CASSPKDRNIQYF; CDR3nt: TGTGCCAGCAGCCCCAAGGACAGAAACATTCAGTACTTC
len: 17; v_gene: TRBV27; j_gene: TRBJ2-3; abundance: many; d_gene: NA; CDR3aa: CASSPQGGQLSTDTQYF; CDR3nt: TGTGCCAGCAGTCCCCAGGGGGGGCAGCTTAGCACAGATACGCAGTATTTT
len: 15; v_gene: TRBV7-9; j_gene: TRBJ2-3; abundance: many; d_gene: TRBD2; CDR3aa: CASRPRLAFTDTQYF; CDR3nt: TGTGCCAGCAGGCCCCGACTAGCTTTCACAGATACGCAGTATTTT
len: 12; v_gene: TRBV11-2; j_gene: TRBJ1-3; abundance: NA; d_gene: NA; CDR3aa: CASTMTGSTIYF; CDR3nt: TGTGCCAGCACCATGACAGGAAGCACCATATATTTT
len: 13; v_gene: TRBV7-9; j_gene: TRBJ2-7; abundance: few; d_gene: NA; CDR3aa: CASSSPGGEEQYF; CDR3nt: TGTGCCAGCAGTTCTCCAGGGGGGGAAGAGCAGTACTTC
len: 15; v_gene: TRBV7-9; j_gene: TRBJ1-5; abundance: NA; d_gene: TRBD1; CDR3aa: CASSLTGEGIQPQHF; CDR3nt: TGTGCCAGCAGCCTGACAGGGGAGGGCATTCAGCCCCAGCATTTT
len: 13; v_gene: TRBV5-6; j_gene: TRBJ2-7; abundance: many; d_gene: NA; CDR3aa: CASSWTSTYEQYF; CDR3nt: TGTGCCAGCAGCTGGACAAGTACCTACGAGCAGTACTTC
len: 16; v_gene: TRBV7-6; j_gene: TRBJ2-3; abundance: many; d_gene: TRBD2; CDR3aa: CASSLRTSGETDTQYF; CDR3nt: TGTGCCAGCAGCTTAAGGACTAGCGGGGAAACAGATACGCAGTATTTT
len: 14; v_gene: TRBV27; j_gene: TRBJ1-3; abundance: NA; d_gene: TRBD1; CDR3aa: CASSNRGAGNTIYF; CDR3nt: TGTGCCAGCAGTAACAGGGGTGCTGGAAACACCATATATTTT
len: 15; v_gene: TRBV6-5; j_gene: TRBJ2-7; abundance: NA; d_gene: NA; CDR3aa: CASSSQKGLKYEQYF; CDR3nt: TGTGCCAGCAGTTCTCAAAAGGGCCTAAAGTACGAGCAGTACTTC
len: 18; v_gene: TRBV14; j_gene: TRBJ2-7; abundance: NA; d_gene: NA; CDR3aa: CASSQHIPGTPGAYEQYF; CDR3nt: TGTGCCAGCAGCCAACACATTCCCGGGACTCCAGGGGCCTACGAGCAGTACTTC